Listed here are 18 T cell receptor beta chains from one sample, sequenced in a study of shared clonotypes between healthy human individuals. TCRdb's table, derived via immunoSEQ multiplex PCR, lists solely in-frame clones and lacks some. The table records around 2,100,000 clones, just under 95% of them present only once. Only CD45RO-negative cells positively selected for CCR7 counted as naive CD8 cells, so terminally differentiated effector memory CD45RA+ cells were excluded. Sequencing input: naive CD8+ T cells sorted from blood. All receptors derive from a man between 18 and 29 years old in good health.

This rearrangement joins TRBV15 to TRBJ2-7; TRBD1 aligns across 10 bases. CDR1 is LNHNV, CDR2 YYDKDF, per germline (reference sequence). Losses at the gene ends were 3 bases for V and 3 bases for J; bases not matched to a gene: 5. The CDR3 is 15 residues long. The CDR3 region is CATSRSGTGDYEQYF. DNA of the CDR3: TGTGCCACCAGCAGGTCCGGGACAGGGGACTACGAGCAGTACTTC.

On this clone: This sample also contains other DNA sequences that code for the same CDR3. V gene TRBV5-1 combines with J gene TRBJ2-1, with a possible D match to TRBD1 (5 bases). Germline CDR1 SGHRS, CDR2 YFSETQ. V gave up 5 bases and J gave up 7 bases, with 16 bases separating them. The CDR3 covers 14 residues. The CDR3 sequence is CASSLLSGANEQFF. The CDR3 coding sequence is TGCGCCAGCAGTTTGCTTTCTGGGGCGAATGAGCAGTTCTTC. Based on the CDR3 plus reference TRBV5-1 and TRBJ2-1, the full variable domain is KAGVTQTPRYLIKTRGQQVTLSCSPISGHRSVSWYQQTPGQGLQFLFEYFSETQRNKGNFPGRFSGRQFSNSRSEMNVSTLELGDSALYLCASSLLSGANEQFFGPGTRLTVL.

This clone was detected once. The chain is built from TRBV13 and TRBJ2-1, with TRBD1 matching 9 bases. J was trimmed by 8 bases and V by 5 bases; bases with no gene match: 4. Germline CDR1 is PRHDT and CDR2 is FYEKMQ (reference sequence). This CDR3 region has 13 residues. CDR3 bases: TGTGCCAGCAGCCCCCGGGACAGGGATGAGCAGTTCTTC. Its translation: CASSPRDRDEQFF.

The gene calls are TRBV23-1 and TRBJ2-1; the D is unclear. TRBV23-1 falls under the ORF class, with uncertain function. The germline V and J ends were trimmed by 0 bases and 0 bases, with 12 bases remaining between them. The CDR3 is 17 amino acids. The CDR3 sequence: CASSQSGVCSSYNEQFF. Here the CDR3 DNA reads TGCGCCAGCAGTCAATCCGGTGTGTGCTCCTCCTACAATGAGCAGTTCTTC.

For this clone: Other DNA sequences of this sample code for an identical CDR3. The chain employs TRBV4-1 and TRBJ2-1, with 8 bases that match TRBD2. After removal of 5 bases from V and 2 bases from J, the junction contained 5 bases not matched to a gene. The CDR3 covers 15 residues. In germline, CDR1 is MGHRA, CDR2 YSYEKL. CDR3 DNA sequence: TGCGCCAGCAGCAGAACTAGCGGTACCTACAATGAGCAGTTCTTC. Its translation: CASSRTSGTYNEQFF.

V gene TRBV2 combines with J gene TRBJ1-4; D is possibly TRBD1 (6 bases). CDR3 length equals 16 residues. V was clipped by 2 bases and J by 7 bases, with 17 bases between them. The germline V gene encodes CDR1 SNHLY and CDR2 FYNNEI. In DNA, the CDR3 is TGTGCCAGCAGTGAATCAGGGGCCCCGGAGGGTGAAAAACTGTTTTTT. Its translation is CASSESGAPEGEKLFF.

V is TRBV7-8 and J is TRBJ2-7; TRBD1 or TRBD2 may be the D gene (6 bases each). Germline loops: CDR1 SGHVS, CDR2 FQNEAQ. The CDR3 spans 14 residues. V was pared by 5 bases and J by 6 bases, with 17 bases between. The CDR3 reads CASSRPGGASEQYF. In DNA, the CDR3 is TGTGCCAGCAGCCGACCCGGGGGCGCGTCCGAGCAGTACTTC.

The V and J genes are TRBV5-4 and TRBJ1-1; D is perhaps TRBD1 (5 bases). Germline CDR1 is SGHNT and CDR2 is YYREEE (reference sequence). The CDR3 sequence is 13 residues long. V shed 4 bases and J shed 6 bases, with 13 bases lying between them. The CDR3 sequence: CASSPSGAAEAFF. The CDR3 DNA follows: TGTGCCAGCAGCCCCAGTGGGGCGGCTGAAGCTTTCTTT.

The chain employs TRBV5-3 and TRBJ2-2, with no clear D. TRBV5-3 is sorted into the ORF group, with uncertain function. This CDR3 contains 15 residues. The V end was cut by 2 bases, the J end by 2 bases, with 10 bases between. CDR3 sequence: CARSFAGFNTGELFF. Here the CDR3 DNA reads TGTGCCAGAAGCTTTGCTGGGTTTAACACCGGGGAGCTGTTTTTT.

V usage is TRBV4-3 and J usage is TRBJ1-2, with no clear D. V was clipped by 1 base and J by 0 bases, with 9 bases between them. Germline V lookup: CDR1 LGHNA, CDR2 YSLEER. The CDR3 contains 15 residues. In nucleotides, the CDR3 is TGCGCCAGCAGCCAAGGAAGGAATACTAACTATGGCTACACCTTC. It specifies CASSQGRNTNYGYTF.

The chain links TRBV25-1 to TRBJ2-3; 8 bases agree with TRBD2. This CDR3 spans 13 amino acids. After removal of 6 bases from V and 7 bases from J, the junction contained 6 bases not matched to a gene. Germline V gene data show CDR1 as MGHDK and CDR2 as SYGVNS. The CDR3 protein is CASSWLAGHTQYF. The CDR3 DNA reads TGTGCCAGCAGCTGGCTAGCGGGCCATACGCAGTATTTT.

The CDR3 sequence is CASSLRADANEQFF. The CDR3 DNA reads TGTGCCAGCAGTTTACGGGCGGATGCGAATGAGCAGTTCTTC. The chain recombines TRBV27 with TRBJ2-1; D not certain. Germline V gene data show CDR1 as MNHEY and CDR2 as SMNVEV (reference sequence). The V and J ends lost 2 bases and 7 bases respectively, with 12 bases between them. This CDR3 has 14 residues.

This clone was observed once. The chain employs TRBV9 and TRBJ1-3; D may be TRBD1 (6 bases). Germline V lookup: CDR1 SGDLS, CDR2 YYNGEE. CDR3 length: 18 amino acids. V lost 1 base and J 0 bases, leaving 17 bases between the germline ends. CDR3 in amino acids: CASSVTVGGFPSGNTIYF. The CDR3 DNA sequence: TGTGCCAGCAGCGTAACGGTAGGGGGTTTCCCCTCTGGAAACACCATATATTTT.

The rearrangement links TRBV19 to TRBJ1-3, with D unclear. The CDR3 has 15 amino acids. CDR1 and CDR2 from the germline V gene are LNHDA and SQIVND (reference sequence). With 2 bases removed from V and 0 bases from J, the gap between germline ends came to 8 bases. CDR3 sequence: CASSISAASGNTIYF. The CDR3 nucleotides read TGTGCCAGTAGTATATCGGCGGCCTCTGGAAACACCATATATTTT.

This chain connects TRBV4-3 to TRBJ2-2; 9 bases are shared with TRBD2. The V segment lost 0 bases and the J segment 6 bases; nucleotides outside the gene matches: 11. CDR1 LGHNA and CDR2 YSLEER come from the germline V gene. The CDR3 consists of 18 residues. The CDR3 region is CASSQEGGVAGAAGELFF. In DNA, the CDR3 is TGCGCCAGCAGCCAAGAAGGGGGAGTAGCGGGAGCCGCCGGGGAGCTGTTTTTT.

V usage is TRBV9 and J usage is TRBJ2-3, with D perhaps matching TRBD2 (6 bases). The V gene's germline CDR1 is SGDLS and CDR2 YYNGEE. This CDR3 is 17 amino acids long. V gave up 4 bases and J gave up 4 bases, with 22 bases separating them. The CDR3 region is CASSSIAGRGRADTQYF. Here the CDR3 DNA reads TGTGCCAGCAGCTCTATTGCGGGACGCGGAAGGGCAGATACGCAGTATTTT.

The chain uses TRBV4-1 and TRBJ2-7; D unresolved. The length of the CDR3 is 13 residues. V was trimmed by 4 bases and J by 1 base, leaving 8 bases between them. Germline V CDR1 and CDR2: MGHRA, YSYEKL. The CDR3 reads CASSLAVSYEQYF. DNA of the CDR3: TGCGCCAGCAGCCTAGCCGTTTCCTACGAGCAGTACTTC.

This chain links TRBV27 with TRBJ2-1; tentatively, D is TRBD1 or TRBD2 (6 bases each). Germline values: CDR1 MNHEY, CDR2 SMNVEV (reference sequence). Trimming removed 2 bases at V and 8 bases at J, with 10 bases between. The CDR3 consists of 13 residues. CDR3 nucleotide sequence: TGTGCCAGCAGTTTACAGGGGAGGCATGAGCAGTTCTTC. Amino acids: CASSLQGRHEQFF.